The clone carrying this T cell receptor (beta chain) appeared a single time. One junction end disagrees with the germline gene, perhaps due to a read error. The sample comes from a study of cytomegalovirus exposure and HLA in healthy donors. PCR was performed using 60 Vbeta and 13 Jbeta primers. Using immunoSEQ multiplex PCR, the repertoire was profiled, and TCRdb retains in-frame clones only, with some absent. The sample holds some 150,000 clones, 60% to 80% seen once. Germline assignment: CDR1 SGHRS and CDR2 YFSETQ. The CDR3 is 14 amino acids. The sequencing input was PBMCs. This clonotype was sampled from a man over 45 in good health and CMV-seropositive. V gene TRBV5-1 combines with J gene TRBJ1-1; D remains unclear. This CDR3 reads CASSLGGLATEAFF. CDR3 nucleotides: TGCGCCAGCAGTTTGGGAGGGCTGGCCACTGAAGCTTTCTTT.